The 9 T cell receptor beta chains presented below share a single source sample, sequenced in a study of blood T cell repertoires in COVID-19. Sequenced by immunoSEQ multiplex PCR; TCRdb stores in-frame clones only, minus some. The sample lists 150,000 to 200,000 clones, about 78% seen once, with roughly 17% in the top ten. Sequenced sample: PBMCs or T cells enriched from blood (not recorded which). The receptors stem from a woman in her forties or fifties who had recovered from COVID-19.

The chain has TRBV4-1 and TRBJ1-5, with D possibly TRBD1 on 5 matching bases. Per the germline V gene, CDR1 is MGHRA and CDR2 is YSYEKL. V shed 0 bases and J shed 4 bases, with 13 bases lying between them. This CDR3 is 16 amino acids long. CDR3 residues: CASSQDRTRGNQPQHF. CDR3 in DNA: TGCGCCAGCAGCCAAGATAGGACCCGGGGGAATCAGCCCCAGCATTTT.

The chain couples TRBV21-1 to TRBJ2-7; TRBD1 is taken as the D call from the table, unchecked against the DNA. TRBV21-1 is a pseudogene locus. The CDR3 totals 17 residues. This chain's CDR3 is CASSKAGPPWQNYEQYF. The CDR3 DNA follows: TGTGCCAGCAGCAAAGCGGGCCCTCCCTGGCAGAATTACGAGCAGTACTTC.

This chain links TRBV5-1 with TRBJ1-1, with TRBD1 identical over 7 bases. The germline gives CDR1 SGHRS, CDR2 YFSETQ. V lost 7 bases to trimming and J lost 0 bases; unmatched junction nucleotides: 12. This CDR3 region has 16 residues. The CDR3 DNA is TGCGCCAGCTCCACCGGGACAGTAGAAATGAACACTGAAGCTTTCTTT. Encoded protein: CASSTGTVEMNTEAFF.

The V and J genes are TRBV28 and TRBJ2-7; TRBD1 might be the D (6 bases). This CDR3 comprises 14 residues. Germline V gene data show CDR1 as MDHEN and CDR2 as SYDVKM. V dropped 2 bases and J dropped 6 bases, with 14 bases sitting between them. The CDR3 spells CASSLGSGVGEQYF. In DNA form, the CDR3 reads TGTGCCAGCAGTTTAGGGTCAGGGGTCGGCGAGCAGTACTTC.

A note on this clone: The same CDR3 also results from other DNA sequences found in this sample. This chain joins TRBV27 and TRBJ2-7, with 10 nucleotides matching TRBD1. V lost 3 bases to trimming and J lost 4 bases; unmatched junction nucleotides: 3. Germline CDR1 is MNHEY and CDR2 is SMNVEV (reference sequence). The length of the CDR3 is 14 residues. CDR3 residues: CASSFGTGVYEQYF. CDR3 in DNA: TGTGCCAGCAGTTTCGGGACAGGGGTTTACGAGCAGTACTTC.

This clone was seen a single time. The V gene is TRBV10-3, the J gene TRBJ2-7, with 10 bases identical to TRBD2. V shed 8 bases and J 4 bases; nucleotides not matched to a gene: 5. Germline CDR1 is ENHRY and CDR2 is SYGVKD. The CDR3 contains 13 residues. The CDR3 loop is CAIAGTSAYEQYF. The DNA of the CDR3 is TGTGCCATCGCCGGGACTAGCGCATACGAGCAGTACTTC.

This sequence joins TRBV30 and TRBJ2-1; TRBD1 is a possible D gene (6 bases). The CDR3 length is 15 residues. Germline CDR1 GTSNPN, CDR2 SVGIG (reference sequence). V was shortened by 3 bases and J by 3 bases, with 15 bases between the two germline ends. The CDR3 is CAWSLGRGGYNEQFF. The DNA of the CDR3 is TGTGCCTGGAGCCTGGGCAGGGGCGGCTACAATGAGCAGTTCTTC.

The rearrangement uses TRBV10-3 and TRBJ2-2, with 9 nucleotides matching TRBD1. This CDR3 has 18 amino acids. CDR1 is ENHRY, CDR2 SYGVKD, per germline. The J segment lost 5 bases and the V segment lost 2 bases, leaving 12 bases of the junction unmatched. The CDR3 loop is CAISEPGAATGGTGELFF. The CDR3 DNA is TGTGCCATCAGTGAGCCCGGGGCCGCGACAGGGGGAACCGGGGAGCTGTTTTTT.

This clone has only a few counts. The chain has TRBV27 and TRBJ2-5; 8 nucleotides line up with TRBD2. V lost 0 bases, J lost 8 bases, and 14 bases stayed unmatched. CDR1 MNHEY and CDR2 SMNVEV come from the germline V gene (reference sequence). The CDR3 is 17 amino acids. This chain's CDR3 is CASSLSVAGRGAHTQYF. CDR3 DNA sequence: TGTGCCAGCAGTTTATCGGTGGCCGGGCGGGGGGCCCACACCCAGTACTTC.